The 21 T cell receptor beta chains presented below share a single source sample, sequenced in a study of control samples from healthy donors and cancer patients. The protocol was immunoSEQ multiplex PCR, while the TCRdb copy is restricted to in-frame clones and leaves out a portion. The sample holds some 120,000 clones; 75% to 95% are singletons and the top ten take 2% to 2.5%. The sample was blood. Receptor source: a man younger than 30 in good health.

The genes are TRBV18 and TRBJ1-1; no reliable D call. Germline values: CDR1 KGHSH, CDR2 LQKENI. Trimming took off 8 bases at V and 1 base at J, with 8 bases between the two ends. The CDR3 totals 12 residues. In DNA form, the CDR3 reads TGTGCCAGCCGCCGAGAGAACACTGAAGCTTTCTTT. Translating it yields CASRRENTEAFF.

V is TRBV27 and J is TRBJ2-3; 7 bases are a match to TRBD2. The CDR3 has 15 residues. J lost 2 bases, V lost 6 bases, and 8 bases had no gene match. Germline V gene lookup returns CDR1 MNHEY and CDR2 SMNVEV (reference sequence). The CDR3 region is CASSRVREFTDTQYF. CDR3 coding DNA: TGTGCCAGCAGCCGAGTGCGGGAGTTCACAGATACGCAGTATTTT.

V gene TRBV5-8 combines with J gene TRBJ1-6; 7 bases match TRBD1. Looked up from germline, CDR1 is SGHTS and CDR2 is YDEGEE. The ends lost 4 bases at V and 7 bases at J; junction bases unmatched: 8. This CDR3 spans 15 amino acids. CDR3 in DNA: TGTGCCAGCAGCCTTCTGAGGGGGCCAAATTCACCCCTCCACTTT. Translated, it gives CASSLLRGPNSPLHF. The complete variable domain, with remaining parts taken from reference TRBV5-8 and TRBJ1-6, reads EAGVTQSPTHLIKTRGQQATLRCSPISGHTSVYWYQQALGLGLQFLLWYDEGEERNRGNFPPRFSGRQFPNYSSELNVNALELEDSALYLCASSLLRGPNSPLHFGNGTRLTVT.

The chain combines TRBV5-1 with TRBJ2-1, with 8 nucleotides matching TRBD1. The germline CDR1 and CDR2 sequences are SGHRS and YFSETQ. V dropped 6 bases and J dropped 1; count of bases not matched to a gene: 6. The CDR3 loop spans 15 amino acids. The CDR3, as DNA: TGCGCCAGCAACCCCGGACAGGGATCCTACAATGAGCAGTTCTTC. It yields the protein CASNPGQGSYNEQFF.

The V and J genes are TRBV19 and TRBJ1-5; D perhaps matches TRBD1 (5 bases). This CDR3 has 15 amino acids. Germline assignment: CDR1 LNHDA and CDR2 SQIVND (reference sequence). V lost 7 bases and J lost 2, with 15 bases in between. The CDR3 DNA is TGTGCCAGTACCCCAAAGGGGAGGGGCAATCAGCCCCAGCATTTT. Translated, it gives CASTPKGRGNQPQHF.

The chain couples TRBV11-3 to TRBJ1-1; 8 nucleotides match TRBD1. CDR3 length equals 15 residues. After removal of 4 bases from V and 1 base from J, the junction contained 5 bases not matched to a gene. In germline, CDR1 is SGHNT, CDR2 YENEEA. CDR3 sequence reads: CASSSQGARNTEAFF. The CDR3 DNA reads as TGTGCCAGCAGCTCCCAGGGGGCGAGGAACACTGAAGCTTTCTTT.

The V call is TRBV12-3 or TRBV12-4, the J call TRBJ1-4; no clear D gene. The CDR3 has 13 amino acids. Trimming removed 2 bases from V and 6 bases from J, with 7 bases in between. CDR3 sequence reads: CASSLPGDEKLFF. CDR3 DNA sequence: TGTGCCAGCAGTTTACCCGGAGATGAAAAACTGTTTTTT.

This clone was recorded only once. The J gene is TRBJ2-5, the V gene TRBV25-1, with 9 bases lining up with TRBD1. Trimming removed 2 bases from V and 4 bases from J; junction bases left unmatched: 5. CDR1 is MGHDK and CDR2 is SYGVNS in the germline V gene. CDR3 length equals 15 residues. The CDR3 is CASSEAGTGLETQYF. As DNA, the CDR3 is TGTGCCAGCAGTGAAGCTGGGACAGGGTTAGAGACCCAGTACTTC.

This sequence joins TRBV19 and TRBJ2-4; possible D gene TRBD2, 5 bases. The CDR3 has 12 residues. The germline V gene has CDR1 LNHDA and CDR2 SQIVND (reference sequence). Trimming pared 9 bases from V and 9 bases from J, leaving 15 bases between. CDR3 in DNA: TGTGCCAGCGTCGGGCCTGCGGGCATTCAGTACTTC. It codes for CASVGPAGIQYF. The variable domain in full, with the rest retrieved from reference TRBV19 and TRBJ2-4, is DGGITQSPKYLFRKEGQNVTLSCEQNLNHDAMYWYRQDPGQGLRLIYYSQIVNDFQKGDIAEGYSVSREKKESFPLTVTSAQKNPTAFYLCASVGPAGIQYFGAGTRLSVL.

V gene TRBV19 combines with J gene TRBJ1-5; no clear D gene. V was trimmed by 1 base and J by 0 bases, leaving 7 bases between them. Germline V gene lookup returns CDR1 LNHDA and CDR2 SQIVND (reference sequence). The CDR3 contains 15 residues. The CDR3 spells CASSIGAASNQPQHF. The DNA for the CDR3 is TGTGCCAGTAGTATAGGGGCCGCTAGCAATCAGCCCCAGCATTTT. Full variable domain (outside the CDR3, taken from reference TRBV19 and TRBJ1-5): DGGITQSPKYLFRKEGQNVTLSCEQNLNHDAMYWYRQDPGQGLRLIYYSQIVNDFQKGDIAEGYSVSREKKESFPLTVTSAQKNPTAFYLCASSIGAASNQPQHFGDGTRLSIL.

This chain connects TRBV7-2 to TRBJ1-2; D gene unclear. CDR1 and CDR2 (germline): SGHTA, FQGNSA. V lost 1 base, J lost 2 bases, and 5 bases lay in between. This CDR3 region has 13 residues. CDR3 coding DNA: TGTGCCAGCAGCTTAGACAGCAACTATGGCTACACCTTC. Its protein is CASSLDSNYGYTF.

This CDR3 reads CASSLARTHYGYTF. The CDR3 nucleotides read TGTGCCAGCAGCTTAGCCCGGACACACTATGGCTACACCTTC. The chain is built from TRBV11-1 and TRBJ1-2; possibly TRBD1 for D (5 bases). Germline V gene lookup returns CDR1 SGHAT and CDR2 FQDESV (reference sequence). The CDR3 is 14 residues long. The V and J ends lost 0 bases and 3 bases respectively, with 8 bases between them.

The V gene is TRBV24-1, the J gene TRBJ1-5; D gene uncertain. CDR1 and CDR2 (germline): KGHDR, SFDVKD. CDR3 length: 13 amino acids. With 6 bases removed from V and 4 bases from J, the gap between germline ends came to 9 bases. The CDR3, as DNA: TGTGCCACCAGTCCCGGGTGGAATCAGCCCCAGCATTTT. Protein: CATSPGWNQPQHF.

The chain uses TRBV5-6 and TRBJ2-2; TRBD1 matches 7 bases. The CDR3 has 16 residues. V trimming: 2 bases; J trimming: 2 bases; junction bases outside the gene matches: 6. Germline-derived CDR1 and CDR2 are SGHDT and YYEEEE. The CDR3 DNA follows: TGTGCCAGCAGCTTTGACAGGGCAGTAAACACCGGGGAGCTGTTTTTT. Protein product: CASSFDRAVNTGELFF.

CDR3 residues: CASSPVSPGLAGKETQYF. The CDR3 coding sequence is TGTGCCAGCAGTCCCGTTTCCCCGGGACTAGCTGGAAAAGAGACCCAGTACTTC. V gene TRBV27 combines with J gene TRBJ2-5, with 9 positions matching TRBD2. The V gene's germline CDR1 is MNHEY and CDR2 SMNVEV (reference sequence). The ends lost 5 bases at V and 3 bases at J; junction bases unmatched: 16. The CDR3 sequence is 18 residues long.

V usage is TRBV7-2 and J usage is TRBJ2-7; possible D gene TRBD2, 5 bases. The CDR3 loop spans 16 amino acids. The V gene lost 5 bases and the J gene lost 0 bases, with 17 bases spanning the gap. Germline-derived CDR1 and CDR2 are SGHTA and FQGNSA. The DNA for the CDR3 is TGTGCCAGCAGCCTGGGGTTGATAGGGAGCTCCTACGAGCAGTACTTC. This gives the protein CASSLGLIGSSYEQYF. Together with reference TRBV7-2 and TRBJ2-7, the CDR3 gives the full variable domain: GAGVSQSPSNKVTEKGKDVELRCDPISGHTALYWYRQSLGQGLEFLIYFQGNSAPDKSGLPSDRFSAERTGGSVSTLTIQRTQQEDSAVYLCASSLGLIGSSYEQYFGPGTRLTVT.

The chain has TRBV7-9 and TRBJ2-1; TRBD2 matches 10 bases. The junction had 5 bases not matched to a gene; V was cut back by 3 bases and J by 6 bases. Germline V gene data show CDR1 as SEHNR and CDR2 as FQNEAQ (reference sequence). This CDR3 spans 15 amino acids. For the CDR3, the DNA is TGTGCCAGCAGCTTGGGGCTAGCGGGAGTCAATGAGCAGTTCTTC. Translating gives CASSLGLAGVNEQFF.

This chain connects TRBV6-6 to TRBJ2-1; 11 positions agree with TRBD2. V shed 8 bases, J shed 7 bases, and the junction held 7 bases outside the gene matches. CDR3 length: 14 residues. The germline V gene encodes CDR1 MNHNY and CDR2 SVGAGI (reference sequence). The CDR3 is CASGLAGGSNEQFF. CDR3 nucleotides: TGTGCCAGCGGCCTAGCGGGGGGTTCGAATGAGCAGTTCTTC.

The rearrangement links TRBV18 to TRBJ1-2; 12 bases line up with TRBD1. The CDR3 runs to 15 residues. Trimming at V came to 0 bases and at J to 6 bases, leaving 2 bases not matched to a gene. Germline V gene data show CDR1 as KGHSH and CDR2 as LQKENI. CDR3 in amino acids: CASSPPGQGANGYTF. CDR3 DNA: TGTGCCAGCTCACCACCGGGACAGGGGGCCAATGGCTACACCTTC. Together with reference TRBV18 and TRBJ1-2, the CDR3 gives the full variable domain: NAGVMQNPRHLVRRRGQEARLRCSPMKGHSHVYWYRQLPEEGLKFMVYLQKENIIDESGMPKERFSAEFPKEGPSILRIQQVVRGDSAAYFCASSPPGQGANGYTFGSGTRLTVV.

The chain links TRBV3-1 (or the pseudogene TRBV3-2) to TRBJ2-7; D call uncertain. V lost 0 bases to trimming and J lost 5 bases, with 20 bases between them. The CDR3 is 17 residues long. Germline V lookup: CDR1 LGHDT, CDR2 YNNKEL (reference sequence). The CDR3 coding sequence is TGTGCCAGCAGCCAAGATTTGGCCTATGGAAGGCCCCACGAGCAGTACTTC. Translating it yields CASSQDLAYGRPHEQYF.

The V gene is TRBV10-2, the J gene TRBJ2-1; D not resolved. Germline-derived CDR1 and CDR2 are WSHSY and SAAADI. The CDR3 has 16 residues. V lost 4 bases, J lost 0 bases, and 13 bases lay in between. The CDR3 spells CASSAARSNSYNEQFF. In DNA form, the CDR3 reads TGCGCCAGCAGTGCCGCCCGAAGTAACTCCTACAATGAGCAGTTCTTC.